In this sample, the clone carrying this T cell receptor (beta chain) turned up many times. The antigen is not known. TCRdb fed the 5' RACE reads into MiXCR, producing one record per CDR3 protein. The data show about 340,000 distinct CDR3 sequences, with about 4% seen just once and approximately 24% held by the top ten. The J segment lost 2 bases and the V segment lost 2 bases, leaving 4 bases of the junction unmatched. CDR1 and CDR2 from the germline V gene are KGHDR and SFDVKD. The CDR3 covers 16 residues. The data are from a study of T cells after yellow fever vaccination. Findings and caveats of the study: Researchers cautioned that FACS-sorted repertoires could harbor abundant clonotypes contaminating from the bulk population.

The receptor's source is a man younger than 35 who received the YFV17D yellow fever vaccine. Sequenced material: PBMCs, taken 5 days after the yellow fever booster vaccination. The chain recombines TRBV24-1 with TRBJ2-3; the match to TRBD1 covers 9 bases. CDR3 region: CATSDWGQGYTDTQYF. In DNA form, the CDR3 reads TGTGCCACCAGTGATTGGGGACAGGGATACACAGATACGCAGTATTTT.